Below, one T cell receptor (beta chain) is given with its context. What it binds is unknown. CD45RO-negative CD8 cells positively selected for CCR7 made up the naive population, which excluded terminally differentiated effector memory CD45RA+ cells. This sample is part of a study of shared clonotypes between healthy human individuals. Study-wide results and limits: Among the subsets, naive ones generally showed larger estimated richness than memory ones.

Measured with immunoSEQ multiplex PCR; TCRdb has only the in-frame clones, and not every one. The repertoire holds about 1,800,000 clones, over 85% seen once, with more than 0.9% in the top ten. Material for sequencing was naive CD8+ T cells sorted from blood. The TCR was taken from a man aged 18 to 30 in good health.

CDR3: CASSRQGTSVAYEQYF. The DNA of the CDR3 is TGTGCCAGCTCACGCCAAGGGACGTCGGTCGCCTACGAGCAGTACTTC. V and J are TRBV18 and TRBJ2-7; D tentatively reads TRBD1 or TRBD2 (5 bases each). V was pared by 4 bases and J by 2 bases, with 18 bases between. CDR1 KGHSH and CDR2 LQKENI come from the germline V gene. The CDR3 totals 16 residues.